The rows below give T cell receptor beta chains drawn from one sample of a study of blood T cell repertoires in COVID-19. The assay was immunoSEQ multiplex PCR, and TCRdb's table has in-frame clones only and misses some. Altogether under 300,000 clones are present, roughly 86% being singletons, with the ten largest covering 1.9%. Source material: PBMCs or T cells enriched from blood (not recorded which). The receptors were gathered from an older woman who had recovered from COVID-19. Each CDR3 is given with its conserved first and last residue. The order of the fields is V gene, clone size, J gene, D gene, CDR3 protein, CDR3 DNA. D genes are given only for firm matches. The size of a clone is reported for some rows only, either as once, few or many, or as a class for expanded clones.

V gene: TRBV4-1
clone size: -
J gene: TRBJ1-1
D gene: -
CDR3 protein: CASSQAPGGGTEAFF
CDR3 DNA: TGCGCCAGCAGCCAAGCTCCGGGGGGGGGCACTGAAGCTTTCTTT

V gene: TRBV29-1
clone size: -
J gene: TRBJ1-1
D gene: TRBD1
CDR3 protein: CSVQDRDTEAFF
CDR3 DNA: TGCAGCGTCCAGGACAGGGACACTGAAGCTTTCTTT

V gene: TRBV6-5
clone size: -
J gene: TRBJ1-5
D gene: -
CDR3 protein: CASMGGRNQPQHF
CDR3 DNA: TGTGCCAGCATGGGAGGTCGCAATCAGCCCCAGCATTTT

V gene: TRBV7-9
clone size: -
J gene: TRBJ2-3
D gene: -
CDR3 protein: CASFGPADTQYF
CDR3 DNA: TGTGCCAGCTTCGGCCCAGCGGATACGCAGTATTTT

V gene: TRBV27
clone size: -
J gene: TRBJ1-2
D gene: -
CDR3 protein: CASRLNPAGSYGYTF
CDR3 DNA: TGTGCCAGCAGGCTCAACCCCGCGGGTTCCTATGGCTACACCTTC

V gene: TRBV2
clone size: -
J gene: TRBJ1-2
D gene: TRBD1
CDR3 protein: CASSIRQGLNYGYTF
CDR3 DNA: TGTGCCAGCAGTATACGACAGGGCCTGAACTATGGCTACACCTTC

V gene: TRBV28
clone size: -
J gene: TRBJ1-5
D gene: TRBD1
CDR3 protein: CASSLQGGHVHGQPQHF
CDR3 DNA: TGTGCCAGCAGTTTACAGGGGGGTCACGTTCACGGTCAGCCCCAGCATTTT

V gene: TRBV28
clone size: -
J gene: TRBJ2-7
D gene: -
CDR3 protein: CASIDDWVANEQYF
CDR3 DNA: TGTGCCAGCATTGACGACTGGGTAGCGAACGAGCAGTACTTC

V gene: TRBV7-3
clone size: -
J gene: TRBJ1-5
D gene: -
CDR3 protein: CASSSGNQPQHF
CDR3 DNA: TGTGCCAGCAGCTCAGGGAATCAGCCCCAGCATTTT

V gene: TRBV7-9
clone size: -
J gene: TRBJ2-2
D gene: -
CDR3 protein: CAGREMPGELFF
CDR3 DNA: TGTGCCGGCCGGGAAATGCCCGGGGAGCTGTTTTTT

V gene: TRBV7-9
clone size: -
J gene: TRBJ2-7
D gene: -
CDR3 protein: CASSLFQGSYEQYF
CDR3 DNA: TGTGCCAGCAGCTTATTTCAGGGATCCTACGAGCAGTACTTC

V gene: TRBV28
clone size: -
J gene: TRBJ1-2
D gene: -
CDR3 protein: CASSFTVSGYGYTF
CDR3 DNA: TGTGCCAGCAGTTTTACCGTCTCGGGCTATGGCTACACCTTC

V gene: TRBV27
clone size: -
J gene: TRBJ2-3
D gene: -
CDR3 protein: CATLPGGWADTQYF
CDR3 DNA: TGTGCCACCCTCCCCGGAGGGTGGGCAGATACGCAGTATTTT

V gene: TRBV13
clone size: -
J gene: TRBJ2-4
D gene: TRBD2
CDR3 protein: CASSLVTSGDWAAKNIQYF
CDR3 DNA: TGTGCCAGCAGCTTAGTAACTAGCGGGGACTGGGCAGCCAAAAACATTCAGTACTTC

V gene: TRBV30
clone size: -
J gene: TRBJ2-3
D gene: TRBD2
CDR3 protein: CAWGLAGGPGDTQYF
CDR3 DNA: TGTGCCTGGGGACTAGCGGGGGGGCCGGGAGATACGCAGTATTTT

V gene: TRBV27
clone size: -
J gene: TRBJ2-2
D gene: -
CDR3 protein: CASSFQADPFGELFF
CDR3 DNA: TGTGCCAGCAGTTTTCAGGCAGATCCCTTCGGGGAGCTGTTTTTT

V gene: TRBV9
clone size: -
J gene: TRBJ2-3
D gene: -
CDR3 protein: CASSVAITDTQYF
CDR3 DNA: TGTGCCAGCAGCGTAGCTATCACAGATACGCAGTATTTT

V gene: TRBV27
clone size: -
J gene: TRBJ1-2
D gene: -
CDR3 protein: CASTSMGQGTNYGYTF
CDR3 DNA: TGTGCCAGTACCTCAATGGGGCAGGGGACTAACTATGGCTACACCTTC

V gene: TRBV19
clone size: -
J gene: TRBJ1-5
D gene: -
CDR3 protein: CASSISRNRVSNQPQHF
CDR3 DNA: TGTGCCAGTAGTATAAGCCGGAACAGGGTGAGCAATCAGCCCCAGCATTTT

V gene: TRBV5-1
clone size: -
J gene: TRBJ2-3
D gene: TRBD1
CDR3 protein: CASSPGTGGRYYTDTQYF
CDR3 DNA: TGCGCCAGCAGCCCGGGGACAGGGGGAAGGTACTACACAGATACGCAGTATTTT

V gene: TRBV5-1
clone size: -
J gene: TRBJ1-1
D gene: TRBD1
CDR3 protein: CASSLAPGTGHEAFF
CDR3 DNA: TGCGCCAGCAGCTTGGCGCCCGGGACAGGCCACGAAGCTTTCTTT

V gene: TRBV7-3
clone size: -
J gene: TRBJ2-1
D gene: -
CDR3 protein: CASSPAGVEQFF
CDR3 DNA: TGTGCCAGCAGCCCCGCAGGGGTTGAGCAGTTCTTC

V gene: TRBV9
clone size: -
J gene: TRBJ2-2
D gene: -
CDR3 protein: CASSVGVGGAGELFF
CDR3 DNA: TGTGCCAGCAGCGTCGGGGTCGGGGGAGCCGGGGAGCTGTTTTTT

V gene: TRBV28
clone size: -
J gene: TRBJ1-6
D gene: TRBD1
CDR3 protein: CASTGGNSPLHF
CDR3 DNA: TGTGCCAGCACAGGGGGTAATTCACCCCTCCACTTT

V gene: TRBV3-1/TRBV3-2
clone size: -
J gene: TRBJ1-6
D gene: -
CDR3 protein: CASSLGQRRSPLHF
CDR3 DNA: TGTGCCAGCAGTCTCGGTCAACGCAGGTCACCCCTCCACTTT

V gene: TRBV5-1
clone size: once
J gene: TRBJ2-2
D gene: TRBD1
CDR3 protein: CASRTGALNTGELFF
CDR3 DNA: TGCGCCAGCAGGACAGGGGCTTTGAACACCGGGGAGCTGTTTTTT

V gene: TRBV4-1
clone size: -
J gene: TRBJ1-1
D gene: TRBD1
CDR3 protein: CASSQADRENTEAFF
CDR3 DNA: TGCGCCAGCAGCCAGGCGGACAGGGAGAACACTGAAGCTTTCTTT

V gene: TRBV7-9
clone size: -
J gene: TRBJ1-1
D gene: -
CDR3 protein: CASSPRVFGGDTEAFF
CDR3 DNA: TGTGCCAGCAGCCCCAGGGTTTTCGGCGGGGACACTGAAGCTTTCTTT

V gene: TRBV7-6
clone size: -
J gene: TRBJ1-6
D gene: -
CDR3 protein: CASSPSSDYNSPLHF
CDR3 DNA: TGTGCCAGCAGTCCTAGCTCCGACTATAATTCACCCCTCCACTTT

V gene: TRBV10-3
clone size: -
J gene: TRBJ2-1
D gene: TRBD2
CDR3 protein: CAISEGTSGSSYNEQFF
CDR3 DNA: TGTGCCATCAGTGAGGGGACTAGCGGGAGCTCCTACAATGAGCAGTTCTTC

V gene: TRBV28
clone size: once
J gene: TRBJ2-7
D gene: TRBD2
CDR3 protein: CASSLVSSGSNEQYF
CDR3 DNA: TGTGCCAGCAGTTTAGTGTCTAGCGGGAGTAACGAGCAGTACTTC

V gene: TRBV10-2
clone size: few
J gene: TRBJ2-5
D gene: -
CDR3 protein: CASSEQVRETQYF
CDR3 DNA: TGCGCCAGCAGTGAGCAGGTACGAGAGACCCAGTACTTC

V gene: TRBV7-9
clone size: -
J gene: TRBJ1-4
D gene: -
CDR3 protein: CASSLDSDRNEKLFF
CDR3 DNA: TGTGCCAGCAGCCTGGACAGTGACCGTAATGAAAAACTGTTTTTT

V gene: TRBV9
clone size: many
J gene: TRBJ1-2
D gene: -
CDR3 protein: CASSPEGGNGFYGYTF
CDR3 DNA: TGTGCCAGCAGCCCAGAGGGGGGGAACGGATTCTATGGCTACACCTTC

V gene: TRBV28
clone size: -
J gene: TRBJ2-7
D gene: TRBD2
CDR3 protein: CASSRGGVGEQYF
CDR3 DNA: TGTGCCAGCAGTCGGGGAGGGGTGGGCGAGCAGTACTTC

V gene: TRBV6-9
clone size: -
J gene: TRBJ2-7
D gene: TRBD1
CDR3 protein: CASSYGGTGAYEQYF
CDR3 DNA: TGTGCCAGCAGTTACGGGGGGACAGGGGCCTACGAGCAGTACTTC

V gene: TRBV5-1
clone size: -
J gene: TRBJ1-2
D gene: TRBD1
CDR3 protein: CASSAGGYGYTF
CDR3 DNA: TGCGCCAGCAGTGCAGGGGGGTATGGCTACACCTTC

V gene: TRBV6-5
clone size: -
J gene: TRBJ1-1
D gene: TRBD1
CDR3 protein: CASSGTVNTEAFF
CDR3 DNA: TGTGCCAGTTCCGGGACAGTGAACACTGAAGCTTTCTTT

V gene: TRBV14
clone size: -
J gene: TRBJ2-7
D gene: TRBD2
CDR3 protein: CASSHAGTTYEQYF
CDR3 DNA: TGTGCCAGCAGCCACGCCGGGACTACCTACGAGCAGTACTTC